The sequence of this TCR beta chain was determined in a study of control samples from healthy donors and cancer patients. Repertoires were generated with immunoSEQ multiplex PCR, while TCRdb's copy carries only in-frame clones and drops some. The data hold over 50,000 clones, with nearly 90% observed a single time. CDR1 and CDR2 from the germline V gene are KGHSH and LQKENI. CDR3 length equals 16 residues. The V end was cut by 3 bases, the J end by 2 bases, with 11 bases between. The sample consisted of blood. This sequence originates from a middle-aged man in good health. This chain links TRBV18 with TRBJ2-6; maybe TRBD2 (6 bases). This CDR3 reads CASSPGGPAGANVLTF. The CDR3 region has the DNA TGTGCCAGCTCACCCGGGGGACCGGCTGGGGCCAACGTCCTGACTTTC.